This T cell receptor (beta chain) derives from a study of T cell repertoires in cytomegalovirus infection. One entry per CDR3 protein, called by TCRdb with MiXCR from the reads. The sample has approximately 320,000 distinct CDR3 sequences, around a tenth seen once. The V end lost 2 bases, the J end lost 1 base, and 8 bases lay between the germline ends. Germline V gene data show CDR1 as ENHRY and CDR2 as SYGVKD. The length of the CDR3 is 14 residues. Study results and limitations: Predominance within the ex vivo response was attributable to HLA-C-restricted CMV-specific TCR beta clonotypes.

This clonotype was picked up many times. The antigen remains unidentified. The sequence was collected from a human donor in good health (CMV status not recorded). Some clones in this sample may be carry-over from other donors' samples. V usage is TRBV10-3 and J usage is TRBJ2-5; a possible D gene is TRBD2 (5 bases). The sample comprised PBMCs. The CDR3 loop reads CAISERTPQETQYF. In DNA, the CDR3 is TGTGCCATCAGTGAGAGGACTCCCCAAGAGACCCAGTACTTC.